These 17 T cell receptor beta chains were sequenced from one sample in a study of regulatory dendritic cells for organ transplantation. Profiling relied on immunoSEQ multiplex PCR, and the TCRdb table lists in-frame clones only, not all of them. The table shows 29,000 or so clones, with roughly 79% occurring only once. The sample was memory CD4+ T cells from blood. Subset defined: CD45RO+ memory T cells. Every receptor here comes from a human donor in good health.

This clone was observed a handful of times. The chain carries TRBV10-2 and TRBJ1-2; D may be TRBD1 (5 bases). CDR3 length: 12 amino acids. The germline CDR1 and CDR2 sequences are WSHSY and SAAADI. Trimming removed 7 bases from V and 5 bases from J, with 11 bases in between. CDR3 loop: CASNKDSYGYTF. In nucleotides, the CDR3 is TGCGCCAGCAATAAAGACAGTTATGGCTACACCTTC.

The gene calls are TRBV7-2 and TRBJ2-3, with a tentative D call TRBD2 (6 bases). CDR3 length: 15 amino acids. V was pared by 5 bases and J by 0 bases, with 12 bases between. Germline CDR1 SGHTA, CDR2 FQGNSA. The DNA of the CDR3 is TGTGCCAGCAGCCTCAGGCGGGGTAGCACAGATACGCAGTATTTT. It encodes CASSLRRGSTDTQYF.

V and J are TRBV4-1 and TRBJ2-1, with 13 bases that match TRBD2. CDR3 length: 17 residues. With 4 bases clipped from V and 9 bases from J, the junction kept 12 bases outside the gene matches. Per germline, CDR1 MGHRA and CDR2 YSYEKL. CDR3 bases: TGCGCCAGCAGCCTTACCCGACTAGCGGGAGGCGTAGCTGAGCAGTTCTTC. It encodes CASSLTRLAGGVAEQFF.

The rearrangement joins TRBV27 to TRBJ1-6, with no clear D. Trimming took 3 bases from V and 2 from J, leaving 8 bases between them. The CDR3 is made up of 15 amino acids. In germline, CDR1 is MNHEY, CDR2 SMNVEV (reference sequence). DNA for the CDR3: TGTGCCAGCAGTTTGGCCGGGGCCTATAATTCACCCCTCCACTTT. Protein product: CASSLAGAYNSPLHF.

By its share, this clone is medium-sized (0.01 to 0.1%). The V and J genes are TRBV7-2 and TRBJ1-5; 8 bases are a match to TRBD1. The CDR3 totals 13 residues. Germline CDR1 is SGHTA and CDR2 is FQGNSA. V shed 2 bases and J 7 bases; nucleotides not matched to a gene: 1. The CDR3 DNA follows: TGTGCCAGCAGCTTACAGGGGGCCCAGCCCCAGCATTTT. Translating gives CASSLQGAQPQHF.

This rearrangement joins TRBV6-6 to TRBJ1-2; D is unclear. The V end was cut by 0 bases, the J end by 2 bases, with 4 bases between. Germline CDR1 and CDR2: MNHNY and SVGAGI (reference sequence). CDR3 length: 13 residues. In nucleotides, the CDR3 is TGTGCCAGCAGTTACTCGATGAACTATGGCTACACCTTC. Amino acids: CASSYSMNYGYTF.

This clone has a handful of counts. The rearrangement uses TRBV4-2 and TRBJ1-1; possibly TRBD1 for D (5 bases). V gave up 0 bases and J gave up 6 bases, with 11 bases separating them. The CDR3 contains 14 residues. Germline V gives CDR1 LGHNA, CDR2 YNFKEQ. DNA of the CDR3: TGTGCCAGCAGCCAAGATGGGGCGTTGTCTGAAGCTTTCTTT. Translation gives CASSQDGALSEAFF.

The chain joins TRBV28 to TRBJ1-5; D remains ambiguous. This CDR3 region has 11 residues. Trimming took off 2 bases at V and 11 bases at J, with 7 bases between the two ends. CDR1 is MDHEN, CDR2 SYDVKM, per germline. The CDR3 protein is CASSLRETQHF. The CDR3 DNA reads as TGTGCCAGCAGTTTACGGGAGACCCAGCATTTT.

This chain uses TRBV28 with TRBJ2-7, with TRBD1 identical over 9 bases. Per germline, CDR1 MDHEN and CDR2 SYDVKM. The CDR3 is 14 amino acids. Trimming at V came to 1 base and at J to 7 bases, leaving 5 bases not matched to a gene. CDR3 protein: CASSLYRGQREQYF. CDR3 nucleotide sequence: TGTGCCAGCAGTTTATACAGGGGGCAGCGGGAGCAGTACTTC.

This clone was seen a few times. The chain recombines TRBV7-9 with TRBJ2-3; D is ambiguous. Between the trimmed V and J ends, which lost 5 bases and 4 bases, there was a span of 13 bases. This CDR3 region has 14 residues. CDR1 SEHNR and CDR2 FQNEAQ come from the germline V gene (reference sequence). The CDR3 region has the DNA TGTGCCAGCAGCACGGGTTGGGGTCCAGATACGCAGTATTTT. This encodes CASSTGWGPDTQYF.

This sequence joins TRBV29-1 and TRBJ2-1, with 10 bases lining up with TRBD1. CDR3 size: 14 residues. Germline assignment: CDR1 SQVTM and CDR2 ANQGSEA. The CDR3 region has the DNA TGCAGTGGGAAGGGACAGGGGTTTCGAGATGAGCAGTTCTTC. It codes for CSGKGQGFRDEQFF.

The chain employs TRBV27 and TRBJ2-5; 11 positions agree with TRBD2. After removal of 6 bases from V and 5 bases from J, the junction contained 5 bases not matched to a gene. This CDR3 is 14 amino acids long. Looked up from germline, CDR1 is MNHEY and CDR2 is SMNVEV (reference sequence). CDR3 residues: CASSLTSGSETQYF. In DNA, the CDR3 is TGTGCCAGCAGCCTCACTAGCGGGAGTGAGACCCAGTACTTC.

CDR3 sequence: CASSETAPNAFF. The DNA for the CDR3 is TGTGCCAGCAGTGAAACAGCACCGAACGCTTTCTTT. The gene calls are TRBV2 and TRBJ1-1, with D uncertain. The CDR3 length is 12 residues. Trimming left V 2 bases short and J 11 bases short, with 12 bases between. Germline-derived CDR1 and CDR2 are SNHLY and FYNNEI.

The chain employs TRBV7-2 and TRBJ1-3; D not resolved. With 1 base removed from V and 7 bases from J, the gap between germline ends came to 14 bases. The CDR3 contains 15 residues. Germline V gives CDR1 SGHTA, CDR2 FQGNSA. For the CDR3, the DNA is TGTGCCAGCAGCTTAGGGGTCTACTCTGAGAACACCATATATTTT. It codes for CASSLGVYSENTIYF.

Only a few counts were recorded for this clone. The chain links TRBV7-2 to TRBJ1-1; D is possibly TRBD1 (5 bases). Looked up from germline, CDR1 is SGHTA and CDR2 is FQGNSA. V lost 6 bases to trimming and J lost 3 bases, with 11 bases between them. The CDR3 runs to 13 residues. The CDR3 reads CASRKEGYTEAFF. Written as DNA, the CDR3 is TGTGCCAGCAGGAAGGAGGGGTACACTGAAGCTTTCTTT.

The chain links TRBV6-4 to TRBJ2-7; TRBD1 might be the D (5 bases). CDR1 MRHNA and CDR2 SNTAGT come from the germline V gene. This CDR3 has 12 residues. V shed 10 bases and J shed 1 base, with 11 bases lying between them. CDR3 region: CANPTGSYEQYF. In DNA, the CDR3 is TGTGCCAACCCTACAGGTTCCTACGAGCAGTACTTC.

This rearrangement joins TRBV10-3 to TRBJ2-3, with unresolved D. Germline V gene lookup returns CDR1 ENHRY and CDR2 SYGVKD. The CDR3 runs 12 residues. The germline V and J ends were trimmed by 2 bases and 6 bases, with 6 bases remaining between them. CDR3 sequence: CAISEDGDTQYF. In DNA, the CDR3 is TGTGCCATCAGTGAGGATGGCGATACGCAGTATTTT.